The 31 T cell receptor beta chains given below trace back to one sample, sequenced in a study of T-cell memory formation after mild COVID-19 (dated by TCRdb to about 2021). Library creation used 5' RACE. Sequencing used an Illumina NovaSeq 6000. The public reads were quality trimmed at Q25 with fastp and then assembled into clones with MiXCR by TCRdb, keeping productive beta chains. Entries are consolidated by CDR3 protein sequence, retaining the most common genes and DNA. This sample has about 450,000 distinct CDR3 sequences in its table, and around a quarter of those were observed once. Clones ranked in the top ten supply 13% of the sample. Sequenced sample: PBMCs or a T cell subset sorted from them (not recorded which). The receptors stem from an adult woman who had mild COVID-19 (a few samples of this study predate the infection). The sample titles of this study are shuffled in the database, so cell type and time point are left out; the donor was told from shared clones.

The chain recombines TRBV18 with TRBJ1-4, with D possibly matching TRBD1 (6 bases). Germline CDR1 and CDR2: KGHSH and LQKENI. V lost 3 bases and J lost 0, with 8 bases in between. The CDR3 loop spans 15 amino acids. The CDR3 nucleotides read TGTGCCAGCTCACCTTCAGGGGCAACTAATGAAAAACTGTTTTTT. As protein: CASSPSGATNEKLFF.

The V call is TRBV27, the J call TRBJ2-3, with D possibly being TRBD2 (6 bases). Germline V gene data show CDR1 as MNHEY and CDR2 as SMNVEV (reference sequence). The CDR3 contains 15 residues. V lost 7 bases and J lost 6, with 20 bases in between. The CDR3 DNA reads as TGTGCCAGCACCCAACCCGGGGGAGTCGTCGATACGCAGTATTTT. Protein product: CASTQPGGVVDTQYF.

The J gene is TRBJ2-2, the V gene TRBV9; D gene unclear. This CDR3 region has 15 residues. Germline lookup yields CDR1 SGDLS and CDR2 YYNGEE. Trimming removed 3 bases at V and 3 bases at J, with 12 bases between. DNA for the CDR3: TGTGCCAGCAGCGATGAATACATATACACCGGGGAGCTGTTTTTT. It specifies CASSDEYIYTGELFF.

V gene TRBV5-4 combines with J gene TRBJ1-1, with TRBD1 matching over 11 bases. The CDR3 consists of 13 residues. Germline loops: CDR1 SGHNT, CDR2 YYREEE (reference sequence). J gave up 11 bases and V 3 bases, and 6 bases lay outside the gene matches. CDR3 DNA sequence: TGTGCCAGCAGCTCCGGGACAGGGGGTGTTGCTTTCTTT. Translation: CASSSGTGGVAFF.

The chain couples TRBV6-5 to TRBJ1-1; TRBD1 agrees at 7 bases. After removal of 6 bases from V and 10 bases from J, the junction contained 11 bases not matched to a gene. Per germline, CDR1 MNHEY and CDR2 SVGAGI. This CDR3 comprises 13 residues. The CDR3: CASSRDRAGGAFF. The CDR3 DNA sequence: TGTGCCAGCAGCCGAGACAGGGCGGGTGGAGCTTTCTTT.

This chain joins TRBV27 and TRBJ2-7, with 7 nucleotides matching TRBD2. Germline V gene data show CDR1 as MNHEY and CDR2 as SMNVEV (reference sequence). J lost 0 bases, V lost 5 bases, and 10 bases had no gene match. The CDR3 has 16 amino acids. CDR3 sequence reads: CASSPTASSGSYEQYF. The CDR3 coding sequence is TGTGCCAGCAGTCCTACGGCGTCTAGCGGCTCCTACGAGCAGTACTTC.

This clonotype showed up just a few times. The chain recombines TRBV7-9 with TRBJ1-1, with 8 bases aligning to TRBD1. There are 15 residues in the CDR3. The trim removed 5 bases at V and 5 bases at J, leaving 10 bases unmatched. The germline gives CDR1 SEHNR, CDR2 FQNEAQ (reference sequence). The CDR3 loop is CASSNRTGLRTEAFF. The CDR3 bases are TGTGCCAGCAGCAACAGGACAGGGCTTAGGACTGAAGCTTTCTTT.

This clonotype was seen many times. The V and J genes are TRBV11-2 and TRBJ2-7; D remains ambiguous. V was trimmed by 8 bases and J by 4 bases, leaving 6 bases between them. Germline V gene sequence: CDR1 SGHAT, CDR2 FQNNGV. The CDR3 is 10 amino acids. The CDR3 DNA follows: TGTGCCAGCTCGTTATACGAGCAGTACTTC. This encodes CASSLYEQYF.

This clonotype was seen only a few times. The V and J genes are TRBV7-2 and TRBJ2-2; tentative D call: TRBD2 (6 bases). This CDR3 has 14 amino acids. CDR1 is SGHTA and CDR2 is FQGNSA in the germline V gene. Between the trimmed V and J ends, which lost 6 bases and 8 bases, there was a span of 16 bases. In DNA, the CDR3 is TGTGCCAGCAGTAATTTCGGAGGGAGAGGGGAGCTGTTTTTT. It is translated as CASSNFGGRGELFF.

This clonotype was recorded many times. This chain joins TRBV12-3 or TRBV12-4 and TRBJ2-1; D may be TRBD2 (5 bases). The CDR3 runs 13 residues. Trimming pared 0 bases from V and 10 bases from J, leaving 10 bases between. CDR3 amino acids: CASSLAGAREQFF. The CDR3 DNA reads TGTGCCAGCAGTTTAGCGGGAGCCCGCGAGCAGTTCTTC.

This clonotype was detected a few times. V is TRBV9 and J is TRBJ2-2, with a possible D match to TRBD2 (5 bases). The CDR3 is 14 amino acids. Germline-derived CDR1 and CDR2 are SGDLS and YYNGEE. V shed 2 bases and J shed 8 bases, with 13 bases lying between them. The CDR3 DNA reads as TGTGCCAGCAGCGTTTGGGAAGCGGAGGGGGAGCTGTTTTTT. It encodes CASSVWEAEGELFF. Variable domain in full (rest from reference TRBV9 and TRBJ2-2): DSGVTQTPKHLITATGQRVTLRCSPRSGDLSVYWYQQSLDQGLQFLIQYYNGEERAKGNILERFSAQQFPDLHSELNLSSLELGDSALYFCASSVWEAEGELFFGEGSRLTVL.

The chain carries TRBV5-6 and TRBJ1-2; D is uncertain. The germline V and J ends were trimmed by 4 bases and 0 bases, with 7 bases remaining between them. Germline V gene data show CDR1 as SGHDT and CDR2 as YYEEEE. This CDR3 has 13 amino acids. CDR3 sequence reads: CASSRRANYGYTF. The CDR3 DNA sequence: TGTGCCAGCAGCCGACGGGCTAACTATGGCTACACCTTC.

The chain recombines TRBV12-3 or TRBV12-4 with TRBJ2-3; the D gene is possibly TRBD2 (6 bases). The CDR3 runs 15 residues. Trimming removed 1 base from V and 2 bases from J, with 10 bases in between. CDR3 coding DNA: TGTGCCAGCAGTTTAGTAGGAGGGGACACAGATACGCAGTATTTT. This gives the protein CASSLVGGDTDTQYF.

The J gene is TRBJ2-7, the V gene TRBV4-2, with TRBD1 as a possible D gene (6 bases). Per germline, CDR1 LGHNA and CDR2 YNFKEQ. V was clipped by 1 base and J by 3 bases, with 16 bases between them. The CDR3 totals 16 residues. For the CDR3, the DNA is TGTGCCAGCAGCCAAGGTGGACTCACGACAGGCTACGAGCAGTACTTC. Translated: CASSQGGLTTGYEQYF.

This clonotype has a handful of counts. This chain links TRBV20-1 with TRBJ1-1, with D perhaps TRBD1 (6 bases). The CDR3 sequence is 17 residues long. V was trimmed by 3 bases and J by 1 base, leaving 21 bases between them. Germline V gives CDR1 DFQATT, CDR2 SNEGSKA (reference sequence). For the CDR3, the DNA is TGCAGTGCTAGGGATGGACAGAAACATTTTACGAACACTGAAGCTTTCTTT. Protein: CSARDGQKHFTNTEAFF.

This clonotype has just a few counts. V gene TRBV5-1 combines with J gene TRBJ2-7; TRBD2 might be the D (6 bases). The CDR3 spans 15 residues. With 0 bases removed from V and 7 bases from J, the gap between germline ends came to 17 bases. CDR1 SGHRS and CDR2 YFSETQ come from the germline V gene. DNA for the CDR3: TGCGCCAGCAGCTTGGAAGGATCCTTCGGGAGAGAGCAGTACTTC. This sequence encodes CASSLEGSFGREQYF.

The CDR3 region has the DNA TGTGCCAGCAACCATGGGGCGAACACTGAAGCTTTCTTT. It is translated as CASNHGANTEAFF. This sequence joins TRBV12-3 or TRBV12-4 and TRBJ1-1; D may be TRBD1 (5 bases). CDR3 length: 13 amino acids. Trimming took 7 bases from V and 1 from J, leaving 10 bases between them.

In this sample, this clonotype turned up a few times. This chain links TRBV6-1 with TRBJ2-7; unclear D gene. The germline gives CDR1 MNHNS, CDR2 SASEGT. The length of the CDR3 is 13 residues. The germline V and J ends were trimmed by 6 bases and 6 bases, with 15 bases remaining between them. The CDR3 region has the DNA TGTGCCAGCAGGACGGGCCCCAGGAGCGAGCAGTACTTC. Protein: CASRTGPRSEQYF.

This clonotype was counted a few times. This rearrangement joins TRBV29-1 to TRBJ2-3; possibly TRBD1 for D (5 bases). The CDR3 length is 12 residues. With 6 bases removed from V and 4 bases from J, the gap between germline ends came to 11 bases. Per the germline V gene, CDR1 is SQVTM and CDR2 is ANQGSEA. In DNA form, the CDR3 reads TGCAGCGTATACAGGACGGCAGATACGCAGTATTTT. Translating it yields CSVYRTADTQYF.

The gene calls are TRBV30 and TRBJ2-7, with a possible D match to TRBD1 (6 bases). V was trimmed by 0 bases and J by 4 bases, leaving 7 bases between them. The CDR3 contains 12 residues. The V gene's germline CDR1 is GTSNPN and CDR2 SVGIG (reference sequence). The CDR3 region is CAWSVRGYEQYF. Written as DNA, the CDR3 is TGTGCCTGGAGTGTAAGGGGGTACGAGCAGTACTTC.

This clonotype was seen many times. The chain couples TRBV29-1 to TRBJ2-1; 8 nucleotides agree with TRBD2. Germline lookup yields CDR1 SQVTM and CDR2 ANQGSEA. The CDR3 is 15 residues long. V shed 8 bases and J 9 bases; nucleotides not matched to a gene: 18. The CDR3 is CSLRLIAGRMSEQFF. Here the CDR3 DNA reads TGCAGCCTCAGGCTTATAGCGGGGAGAATGAGTGAGCAGTTCTTC.

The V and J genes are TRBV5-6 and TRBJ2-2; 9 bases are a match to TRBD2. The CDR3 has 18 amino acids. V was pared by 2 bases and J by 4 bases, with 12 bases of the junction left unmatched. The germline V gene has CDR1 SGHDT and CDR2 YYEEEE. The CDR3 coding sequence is TGTGCCAGCAGCTTTGCGGGAGGGCCGATCCTCGTCACCGGGGAGCTGTTTTTT. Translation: CASSFAGGPILVTGELFF.

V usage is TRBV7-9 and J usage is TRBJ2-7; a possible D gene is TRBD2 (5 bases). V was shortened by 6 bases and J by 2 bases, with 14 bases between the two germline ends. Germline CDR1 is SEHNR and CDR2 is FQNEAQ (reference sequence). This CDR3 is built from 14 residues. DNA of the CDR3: TGTGCCAGCAGTTACCGGGATACCCCCTACGAGCAGTACTTC. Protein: CASSYRDTPYEQYF.

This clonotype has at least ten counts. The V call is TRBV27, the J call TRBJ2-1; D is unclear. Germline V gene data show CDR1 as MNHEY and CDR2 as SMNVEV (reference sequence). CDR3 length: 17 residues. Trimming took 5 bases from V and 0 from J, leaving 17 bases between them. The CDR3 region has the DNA TGTGCCAGCAGTCCCCGACTCCGACACAGCTCCTACAATGAGCAGTTCTTC. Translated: CASSPRLRHSSYNEQFF.

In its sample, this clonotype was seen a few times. In nucleotides, the CDR3 is TGCGCCAGCAGCTATGGACTAGACGGGCAGTTCTTC. This sequence encodes CASSYGLDGQFF. J is TRBJ2-1 and V is TRBV5-1, with 7 bases matching TRBD2. Per the germline V gene, CDR1 is SGHRS and CDR2 is YFSETQ. The V and J ends lost 3 bases and 12 bases, in that order; junction bases with no gene match: 6. The CDR3 consists of 12 residues.

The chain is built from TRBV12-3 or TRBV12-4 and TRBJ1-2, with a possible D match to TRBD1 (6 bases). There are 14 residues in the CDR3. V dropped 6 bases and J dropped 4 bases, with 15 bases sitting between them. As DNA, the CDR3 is TGTGCCAGCAGCGCAGGGGTAGGGAGCTATGGCTACACCTTC. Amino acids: CASSAGVGSYGYTF.

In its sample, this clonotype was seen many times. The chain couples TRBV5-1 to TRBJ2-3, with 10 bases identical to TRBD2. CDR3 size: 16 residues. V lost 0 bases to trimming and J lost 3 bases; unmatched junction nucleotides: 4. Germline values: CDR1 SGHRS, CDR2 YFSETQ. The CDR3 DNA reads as TGCGCCAGCAGCTTGGGTTCTAGCGGGGGTACAGATACGCAGTATTTT. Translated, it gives CASSLGSSGGTDTQYF.

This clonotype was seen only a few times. In DNA form, the CDR3 reads TGTGCCAGCAGCCAAGAGGGGGGACAGGGCCTGTATGGCTACACCTTC. This translates into CASSQEGGQGLYGYTF. The chain carries TRBV4-2 and TRBJ1-2, with TRBD1 matching over 9 bases. Germline assignment: CDR1 LGHNA and CDR2 YNFKEQ. This CDR3 has 16 amino acids. After removal of 0 bases from V and 5 bases from J, the junction contained 7 bases not matched to a gene.

DNA of the CDR3: TGCAGTGCTAGGACTAGCGGGGGCACAGATACGCAGTATTTT. As protein: CSARTSGGTDTQYF. This sequence joins TRBV20-1 and TRBJ2-3, with 11 nucleotides matching TRBD2. J was trimmed by 1 base and V by 3 bases; bases with no gene match: 0. The CDR3 is 14 residues long. The germline gives CDR1 DFQATT, CDR2 SNEGSKA (reference sequence).

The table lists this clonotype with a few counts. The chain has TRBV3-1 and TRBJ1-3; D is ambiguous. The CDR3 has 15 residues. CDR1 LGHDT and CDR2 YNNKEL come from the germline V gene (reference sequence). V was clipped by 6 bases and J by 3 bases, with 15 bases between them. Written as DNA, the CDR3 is TGTGCCAGCAGTCGCGGCGGGTTCCGTGGAAACACCATATATTTT. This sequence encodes CASSRGGFRGNTIYF.

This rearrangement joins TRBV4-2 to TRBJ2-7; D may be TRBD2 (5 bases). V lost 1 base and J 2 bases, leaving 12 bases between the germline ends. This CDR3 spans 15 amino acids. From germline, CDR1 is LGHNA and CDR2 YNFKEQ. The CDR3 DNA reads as TGTGCCAGCAGCCAAGGTGGTAGCGTGACCTACGAGCAGTACTTC. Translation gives CASSQGGSVTYEQYF.